This TCR beta chain was profiled in a study of blood T cells in healthy people across ages. In this sample, this clonotype turned up a few times. As yet, its antigen is unknown. A sample-barcoded 5' primer and a J-beta primer mix were used in a second PCR of roughly 7 to 11 cycles. Sequencing yielded, for each sample, at least 3 million paired-end reads carrying CDR3. TCRdb passed the 5' RACE reads through MiXCR, listing each CDR3 protein once. The sample records about 800,000 distinct CDR3 sequences, around 25% being singletons. V dropped 3 bases and J dropped 2 bases, with 13 bases sitting between them. The CDR3 loop spans 14 amino acids. CDR1 and CDR2 from the germline V gene are SQVTM and ANQGSEA. Each sample used at least 6 million PBMCs. Whole-study results and caveats: Aged donors had fewer naive CD4+ cells and lower diversity than long-lived donors.

These same data were also listed under a study on T cells of mothers and their children. From that second work: Sample barcodes and 2-4 random nucleotides were added by the M1S primer of the second PCR.

Sequenced input: blood. This TCR derives from a boy aged 5-17 years in good health. The chain joins TRBV29-1 to TRBJ1-1, with no clear D. The CDR3 here is CSVELQALNTEAFF. The DNA for the CDR3 is TGCAGCGTTGAGTTGCAGGCCCTAAACACTGAAGCTTTCTTT. The full variable domain, rest sourced from reference TRBV29-1 and TRBJ1-1, is SAVISQKPSRDICQRGTSLTIQCQVDSQVTMMFWYRQQPGQSLTLIATANQGSEATYESGFVIDKFPISRPNLTFSTLTVSNMSPEDSSIYLCSVELQALNTEAFFGQGTRLTVV.